The 20 T cell receptor beta chains below come from one sample, sequenced in a study of cytomegalovirus exposure and HLA in healthy donors. A multiplex PCR was run with 60 Vbeta primers and 13 Jbeta primers. Profiling relied on immunoSEQ multiplex PCR, and the TCRdb table lists in-frame clones only, not all of them. The specimen's table records 70,000 or so clones. The sequenced material came from PBMCs. Source of these receptors: a man aged 40-55 years in good health and CMV-seronegative.

The chain carries TRBV7-4 and TRBJ1-5; 9 positions agree with TRBD1. CDR1 and CDR2 from the germline V gene are SGHVT and SQSDAQ. V trimming: 6 bases; J trimming: 7 bases; junction bases outside the gene matches: 16. The CDR3 is 17 residues long. CDR3 residues: CASRPSGDREVGQPQHF. The CDR3 nucleotides read TGTGCCAGCAGACCATCCGGGGACAGGGAGGTTGGACAGCCCCAGCATTTT.

The chain recombines TRBV7-9 with TRBJ1-3; tentative D call: TRBD1 (5 bases). This CDR3 is built from 16 residues. The V gene lost 1 base and the J gene lost 2 bases, with 12 bases spanning the gap. Germline V gene lookup returns CDR1 SEHNR and CDR2 FQNEAQ (reference sequence). Here the CDR3 DNA reads TGTGCCAGCAGCTTAGGAAGCGGGGCCACTGGAAACACCATATATTTT. Translated: CASSLGSGATGNTIYF.

The genes are TRBV2 and TRBJ1-2; no firm D call. This CDR3 has 14 amino acids. Trimming left V 11 bases short and J 8 bases short, with 24 bases between. Germline loops: CDR1 SNHLY, CDR2 FYNNEI. Here the CDR3 DNA reads TGTGCCGGCAACCTATTAAGTAGAGAGTGGGGCTACACCTTC. Translation: CAGNLLSREWGYTF.

This chain links TRBV30 with TRBJ2-3; TRBD1 matches 11 bases. The V segment lost 3 bases and the J segment 3 bases; nucleotides outside the gene matches: 5. Germline V gene lookup returns CDR1 GTSNPN and CDR2 SVGIG (reference sequence). The CDR3 is 15 amino acids. The CDR3 sequence is CAWSPGQGATDTQYF. The CDR3 DNA reads as TGTGCCTGGAGCCCTGGACAGGGGGCAACAGATACGCAGTATTTT.

This chain uses TRBV30 with TRBJ1-2, with D possibly being TRBD1 (5 bases). From germline, CDR1 is GTSNPN and CDR2 SVGIG (reference sequence). The length of the CDR3 is 13 residues. Trimming removed 0 bases at V and 8 bases at J, with 13 bases between. This CDR3 is CAWSVDPGVGYTF. CDR3 nucleotides: TGTGCCTGGAGTGTGGACCCGGGGGTGGGCTACACCTTC.

The V gene is TRBV12-5, the J gene TRBJ2-5, with D perhaps TRBD2 (5 bases). This CDR3 has 17 residues. V lost 0 bases, J lost 7 bases, and 21 bases lay in between. Per the germline V gene, CDR1 is LGHNT and CDR2 is FRNRAP. The CDR3 protein is CASGLVGLVVSSGTQYF. The DNA of the CDR3 is TGTGCTAGTGGTTTGGTCGGACTTGTAGTGTCGTCGGGGACCCAGTACTTC.

V gene TRBV19 combines with J gene TRBJ2-7; the match to TRBD2 covers 8 bases. CDR1 is LNHDA and CDR2 is SQIVND in the germline V gene (reference sequence). CDR3 length: 14 residues. The J segment lost 1 base and the V segment lost 3 bases, leaving 2 bases of the junction unmatched. CDR3 DNA sequence: TGTGCCAGTAGTATCGGGAGGGGGTCCTACGAGCAGTACTTC. Its translation is CASSIGRGSYEQYF.

This sequence joins TRBV7-2 and TRBJ2-1; no clear D gene. V lost 7 bases, J lost 1 base, and 8 bases lay in between. The germline V gene has CDR1 SGHTA and CDR2 FQGNSA. The CDR3 is 13 amino acids. The CDR3 sequence is CASNARSYNEQFF. The CDR3 nucleotides read TGTGCCAGCAACGCTAGGTCCTACAATGAGCAGTTCTTC.

The CDR3 DNA sequence: TGTGCCAGTAGTATCCGCCAAACAGAAGCCGGCAATCAGCCCCAGCATTTT. Protein sequence: CASSIRQTEAGNQPQHF. The rearrangement joins TRBV19 to TRBJ1-5; D unresolved. Germline loops: CDR1 LNHDA, CDR2 SQIVND (reference sequence). V gave up 3 bases and J gave up 2 bases, with 17 bases separating them. The CDR3 sequence is 17 residues long.

The genes are TRBV6-6 and TRBJ1-5, with a possible D match to TRBD1 (6 bases). Germline CDR1 and CDR2: MNHNY and SVGAGI (reference sequence). Trimming removed 4 bases at V and 7 bases at J, with 17 bases between. CDR3 length: 15 amino acids. The chain's CDR3 is CASSSSSGAIQPQHF. The DNA of the CDR3 is TGTGCCAGCAGTTCTTCATCAGGGGCAATCCAGCCCCAGCATTTT.

V is TRBV10-3 and J is TRBJ2-7; D not resolved. This CDR3 contains 13 residues. CDR1 and CDR2 from the germline V gene are ENHRY and SYGVKD. V lost 3 bases to trimming and J lost 3 bases, with 9 bases between them. The CDR3 sequence is CAISDPAYYEQYF. CDR3 DNA: TGTGCCATCAGTGACCCCGCCTACTACGAGCAGTACTTC.

The chain has TRBV14 and TRBJ1-6, with 9 bases lining up with TRBD1. V shed 2 bases and J 8 bases; nucleotides not matched to a gene: 7. The length of the CDR3 is 16 residues. Germline V CDR1 and CDR2: SGHDN, FVKESK. CDR3 residues: CASSQSPGQGYSPLHF. CDR3 bases: TGTGCCAGCAGCCAAAGTCCGGGACAGGGTTATTCACCCCTCCACTTT.

The rearrangement links TRBV11-2 to TRBJ1-2, with D possibly matching TRBD1 (6 bases). Germline V gene data show CDR1 as SGHAT and CDR2 as FQNNGV. Trimming took off 8 bases at V and 7 bases at J, with 11 bases between the two ends. The CDR3 is made up of 11 amino acids. CDR3 loop: CASRGASGYTF. In DNA, the CDR3 is TGTGCCAGCCGGGGGGCAAGTGGCTACACCTTC. Based on the CDR3 plus reference TRBV11-2 and TRBJ1-2, the full variable domain is EAGVAQSPRYKIIEKRQSVAFWCNPISGHATLYWYQQILGQGPKLLIQFQNNGVVDDSQLPKDRFSAERLKGVDSTLKIQPAKLEDSAVYLCASRGASGYTFGSGTRLTVV.

CDR3 sequence (DNA): TGTGCCAGCAGTGACCTCTTGACAGGTTGGACCGGGGAGCTGTTTTTT. Protein product: CASSDLLTGWTGELFF. V is TRBV2 and J is TRBJ2-2, with a possible D match to TRBD1 (6 bases). Germline loops: CDR1 SNHLY, CDR2 FYNNEI. This CDR3 has 16 residues. With 3 bases removed from V and 5 bases from J, the gap between germline ends came to 16 bases.

The rearrangement links TRBV9 to TRBJ1-5; 7 nucleotides agree with TRBD1. With 0 bases clipped from V and 4 bases from J, the junction kept 1 base outside the gene matches. Germline loops: CDR1 SGDLS, CDR2 YYNGEE. The CDR3 extends over 14 amino acids. In nucleotides, the CDR3 is TGTGCCAGCAGCGTAGCGGACAGGAATCAGCCCCAGCATTTT. Encoded protein: CASSVADRNQPQHF.

The V call is TRBV7-9, the J call TRBJ2-2; tentatively, D is TRBD2 (6 bases). Germline V gene sequence: CDR1 SEHNR, CDR2 FQNEAQ (reference sequence). V lost 3 bases, J lost 5 bases, and 16 bases lay in between. This CDR3 is built from 16 residues. In DNA form, the CDR3 reads TGTGCCAGCAGCTTTGACTGGGGGGAGTTTACCGGGGAGCTGTTTTTT. It specifies CASSFDWGEFTGELFF.

The chain uses TRBV27 and TRBJ2-5; 10 bases agree with TRBD2. This CDR3 spans 13 amino acids. J gave up 4 bases and V 4 bases, and 0 bases lay outside the gene matches. CDR1 and CDR2 (germline): MNHEY, SMNVEV (reference sequence). CDR3 sequence: CASSWTSGETQYF. DNA for the CDR3: TGTGCCAGCAGTTGGACTAGCGGAGAGACCCAGTACTTC.

The V call is TRBV6-1, the J call TRBJ2-2, with D perhaps matching TRBD2 (6 bases). Between the trimmed V and J ends, which lost 7 bases and 5 bases, there was a span of 11 bases. Germline-derived CDR1 and CDR2 are MNHNS and SASEGT. The CDR3 has 13 residues. The CDR3 DNA sequence: TGTGCCAGCACTGGCGGGGAAACCGGGGAGCTGTTTTTT. Its translation is CASTGGETGELFF.

The chain is built from TRBV5-1 and TRBJ1-5; 7 bases are a match to TRBD1. The CDR3 contains 16 residues. Germline V gives CDR1 SGHRS, CDR2 YFSETQ. J lost 0 bases, V lost 0 bases, and 3 bases had no gene match. CDR3 nucleotide sequence: TGCGCCAGCAGCTTGGGTGGGGACAGTAGCAATCAGCCCCAGCATTTT. Protein: CASSLGGDSSNQPQHF.

V usage is TRBV5-1 and J usage is TRBJ2-7, with TRBD1 matching over 7 bases. CDR1 is SGHRS, CDR2 YFSETQ, per germline. The trim removed 0 bases at V and 2 bases at J, leaving 5 bases unmatched. CDR3 length: 15 amino acids. This CDR3 is CASSLGQGDTYEQYF. The CDR3 DNA is TGCGCCAGCAGCTTGGGGCAGGGGGACACCTACGAGCAGTACTTC. Full variable domain (missing parts from reference TRBV5-1 and TRBJ2-7): KAGVTQTPRYLIKTRGQQVTLSCSPISGHRSVSWYQQTPGQGLQFLFEYFSETQRNKGNFPGRFSGRQFSNSRSEMNVSTLELGDSALYLCASSLGQGDTYEQYFGPGTRLTVT.